The 31 T cell receptor beta chains presented below share a single source sample, sequenced in a study of metastatic and nonmetastatic thyroid tumors. Thyroid surgery took place with no prior treatment in any patient. From the PCR reads, TCRdb re-called clones with MiXCR. Of more than 25,000 clones listed, 7.4% were seen once; the top ten hold approximately 40%. Sequencing was performed on blood. Receptors were obtained from a female donor with papillary thyroid cancer or a benign thyroid nodule (not recorded which). Some clones in this sample may be carry-over from other donors' samples.

This clone was picked up many times. The chain carries TRBV9 and TRBJ1-1; 9 bases fit TRBD1. The CDR3 is made up of 16 amino acids. After removal of 4 bases from V and 3 bases from J, the junction contained 10 bases not matched to a gene. Germline assignment: CDR1 SGDLS and CDR2 YYNGEE. CDR3 nucleotides: TGTGCCAGCAGCCCGGGACAGGGACAGAAGGACACTGAAGCTTTCTTT. It translates to CASSPGQGQKDTEAFF.

Comment on this clone: A much bigger clone sits one base away, suggesting this may be a read error. The genes are TRBV11-1 and TRBJ2-1; 10 bases are shared with TRBD2. This CDR3 contains 15 residues. Germline-derived CDR1 and CDR2 are SGHAT and FQDESV (reference sequence). The CDR3 coding sequence is TGTGCCAGCAGCTCCGGACTAGCGGTTTACAATGAACAGTTCTTC. Translation: CASSSGLAVYNEQFF. Drawing the rest from reference TRBV11-1 and TRBJ2-1, the complete variable domain is EAEVAQSPRYKITEKSQAVAFWCDPISGHATLYWYRQILGQGPELLVQFQDESVVDDSQLPKDRFSAERLKGVDSTLKIQPAELGDSAMYLCASSSGLAVYNEQFFGPGTRLTVL.

There are a few counts of this clone. The chain couples TRBV24-1 to TRBJ2-7, with 7 bases matching TRBD1. Germline V gives CDR1 KGHDR, CDR2 SFDVKD. Germline trimming cut 3 bases from V and 6 bases from J; bases unmatched to any gene: 10. This CDR3 region has 15 residues. Here the CDR3 reads CATSDPRQGLIEQYF. The CDR3 nucleotides read TGTGCCACCAGTGATCCCCGACAGGGTCTCATCGAGCAGTACTTC.

The chain is built from TRBV2 and TRBJ2-4; possible D gene TRBD1, 5 bases. CDR1 SNHLY and CDR2 FYNNEI come from the germline V gene. The CDR3 consists of 12 residues. V was shortened by 4 bases and J by 9 bases, with 10 bases between the two germline ends. CDR3 bases: TGTGCCAGCAGTGTCAGGGTTGGCATTCAGTACTTC. Protein product: CASSVRVGIQYF.

The rearrangement uses TRBV5-1 and TRBJ2-2, with no clear D. Germline V lookup: CDR1 SGHRS, CDR2 YFSETQ. V was trimmed by 0 bases and J by 3 bases, leaving 9 bases between them. The CDR3 runs 15 residues. CDR3 nucleotide sequence: TGCGCCAGCAGCTTGGCCGATATAGACACCGGGGAGCTGTTTTTT. Protein product: CASSLADIDTGELFF. Using reference TRBV5-1 and TRBJ2-2 for the parts outside the CDR3, the full variable domain is KAGVTQTPRYLIKTRGQQVTLSCSPISGHRSVSWYQQTPGQGLQFLFEYFSETQRNKGNFPGRFSGRQFSNSRSEMNVSTLELGDSALYLCASSLADIDTGELFFGEGSRLTVL.

A remark on this clone: This clone may be a read error of a much larger clone one base away. V gene TRBV7-3 combines with J gene TRBJ2-3, with D uncertain. In germline, CDR1 is SGHTA, CDR2 FQGTGA. The CDR3 has 14 residues. V was clipped by 5 bases and J by 5 bases, with 14 bases between them. CDR3 in amino acids: CASSPGPGEDTQYF. CDR3 DNA sequence: TGTGCCAGCAGCCCAGGTCCGGGTGAAGATACGCAGTATTTT.

This clone was picked up many times. The gene calls are TRBV28 and TRBJ2-1; 8 positions agree with TRBD2. V trimming: 6 bases; J trimming: 8 bases; junction bases outside the gene matches: 12. The length of the CDR3 is 15 residues. Germline CDR1 and CDR2: MDHEN and SYDVKM. The CDR3 bases are TGTGCCAGCAGATTCCTAAGCGGGAGTCGCGATGAGCAGTTCTTC. Protein product: CASRFLSGSRDEQFF.

At least ten counts were recorded for this clone. The CDR3 spells CASSYSQGWGTYEQYF. Written as DNA, the CDR3 is TGTGCCAGCAGTTACTCACAGGGGTGGGGAACCTACGAGCAGTACTTC. This rearrangement joins TRBV6-5 to TRBJ2-7, with TRBD1 matching over 7 bases. CDR1 is MNHEY, CDR2 SVGAGI, per germline. The junction had 7 bases not matched to a gene; V was cut back by 0 bases and J by 2 bases. The CDR3 covers 16 residues.

This clone came up many times. DNA for the CDR3: TGTGCCAGCAGTTACTCGTCTACTCTCGGGGAGCTGTTTTTT. Protein sequence: CASSYSSTLGELFF. The chain carries TRBV6-2 or TRBV6-3 and TRBJ2-2; no definite D call. CDR1 and CDR2 (germline): MNHEY, SVGEGT. The CDR3 extends over 14 amino acids. The V and J ends lost 0 bases and 7 bases respectively, with 9 bases between them.

This clone came up many times. This chain uses TRBV11-1 with TRBJ2-5, with D maybe TRBD2 (6 bases). The germline V gene has CDR1 SGHAT and CDR2 FQDESV (reference sequence). This CDR3 has 17 amino acids. The V end was cut by 5 bases, the J end by 2 bases, with 21 bases between. The CDR3 protein is CASSPAGGTGRQETQYF. In DNA form, the CDR3 reads TGTGCCAGCAGCCCCGCCGGCGGGACTGGGCGACAAGAGACCCAGTACTTC.

This clone has ten or more counts. The chain joins TRBV7-2 to TRBJ2-7, with 7 bases that match TRBD2. Germline CDR1 reads SGHTA; CDR2 reads FQGNSA. V lost 11 bases, J lost 4 bases, and 14 bases stayed unmatched. The CDR3 is 14 residues long. The CDR3 protein is CASGQAGEGYEQYF. CDR3 DNA sequence: TGTGCCTCGGGGCAGGCCGGGGAGGGTTACGAGCAGTACTTC.

This clone was picked up many times. The CDR3 loop reads CASERPRTANYGYTF. The CDR3 DNA sequence: TGTGCCAGCGAACGGCCTAGAACAGCTAACTATGGCTACACCTTC. The V gene is TRBV28, the J gene TRBJ1-2; the D is unclear. With 8 bases removed from V and 0 bases from J, the gap between germline ends came to 16 bases. CDR1 MDHEN and CDR2 SYDVKM come from the germline V gene. This CDR3 region has 15 residues.

This clone was recorded at least ten times. V usage is TRBV12-3 or TRBV12-4 and J usage is TRBJ2-1; the match to TRBD2 covers 9 bases. The CDR3 is 14 amino acids. Germline trimming cut 2 bases from V and 10 bases from J; bases unmatched to any gene: 6. The CDR3 loop is CASSLKRGAVEQFF. In nucleotides, the CDR3 is TGTGCCAGCAGTTTAAAGCGGGGGGCCGTAGAGCAGTTCTTC.

This clone has at least ten counts. The V and J genes are TRBV7-2 and TRBJ2-1; 8 bases map to TRBD1. This CDR3 has 15 residues. With 5 bases clipped from V and 3 bases from J, the junction kept 6 bases outside the gene matches. Germline V gives CDR1 SGHTA, CDR2 FQGNSA. CDR3 in amino acids: CASSRPGQDYNEQFF. The CDR3 nucleotides read TGTGCCAGCAGCCGACCGGGACAGGACTACAATGAGCAGTTCTTC.

This clone was observed many times. V and J are TRBV6-1 and TRBJ2-6, with D tentatively TRBD1 or TRBD2 (5 bases each). The CDR3 runs to 15 residues. Trimming left V 8 bases short and J 1 base short, with 12 bases between. Germline values: CDR1 MNHNS, CDR2 SASEGT. CDR3 sequence: CASGDWGSGANVLTF. DNA for the CDR3: TGTGCCAGCGGAGACTGGGGGTCTGGGGCCAACGTCCTGACTTTC.

There are a few counts of this clone. The chain employs TRBV6-1 and TRBJ1-6, with unresolved D. The CDR3 is 13 amino acids. V lost 8 bases, J lost 9 bases, and 14 bases lay in between. Germline CDR1 MNHNS, CDR2 SASEGT. The CDR3 DNA follows: TGTGCCAGCGGGGAACGGGAAACTTCACCCCTCCACTTT. This translates into CASGERETSPLHF.

This clone was seen many times. The chain employs TRBV6-1 and TRBJ1-2, with D maybe TRBD1 (6 bases). There are 14 residues in the CDR3. V lost 6 bases and J lost 2, with 13 bases in between. Per germline, CDR1 MNHNS and CDR2 SASEGT. CDR3 coding DNA: TGTGCCAGCAGATACCCCGGGGGCAACTATGGCTACACCTTC. Translating it yields CASRYPGGNYGYTF.

Ten or more counts support this clone. This chain joins TRBV6-1 and TRBJ2-4; D is unresolved. This CDR3 has 16 amino acids. Germline V gene data show CDR1 as MNHNS and CDR2 as SASEGT. Trimming left V 1 base short and J 0 bases short, with 10 bases between. For the CDR3, the DNA is TGTGCCAGCAGTGAAGAGGGTGCGGTAGCCAAAAACATTCAGTACTTC. Translation gives CASSEEGAVAKNIQYF.

This clone was detected ten times or more. The rearrangement links TRBV12-3 or TRBV12-4 to TRBJ2-5; 10 bases line up with TRBD2. The V segment lost 2 bases and the J segment 3 bases; nucleotides outside the gene matches: 3. This CDR3 is 15 amino acids long. The CDR3 DNA reads as TGTGCCAGCAGTTTATTAGCGGGGGGCAAAGAGACCCAGTACTTC. Its protein product is CASSLLAGGKETQYF.

This clone was counted ten times or more. Germline is not matched at one junction end, which may reflect a read error. The V and J genes are TRBV27 and TRBJ2-2, with D perhaps TRBD2 (5 bases). CDR1 is MNHEY and CDR2 is SMNVEV in the germline V gene (reference sequence). The CDR3 totals 14 residues. CDR3 bases: TGTGCCAGCAGTTTATCTTGGTCAACCGGGGAGCTGCTTTTT. It codes for CASSLSWSTGELLF.

This clone was counted ten times or more. This sequence joins TRBV6-1 and TRBJ2-1, with 10 bases that match TRBD1. The CDR3 runs to 14 residues. Trimming at V came to 5 bases and at J to 4 bases, leaving 2 bases not matched to a gene. Germline loops: CDR1 MNHNS, CDR2 SASEGT. DNA for the CDR3: TGTGCCAGCAGTCGGACAGGGGGTTACAATGAGCAGTTCTTC. Protein product: CASSRTGGYNEQFF.

This clone was detected a few times. This may be a read error, as it is one base from a much larger clone. The CDR3 loop reads CASSGSSTSGGYTF. As DNA, the CDR3 is TGTGCCAGCAGTGGTAGCAGTACCTCCGGGGGCTACACCTTC. The chain joins TRBV2 to TRBJ1-2, with D hard to call. Trimming cost V 4 bases and J 8 bases, with 17 bases left between them. Germline V CDR1 and CDR2: SNHLY, FYNNEI. This CDR3 contains 14 residues.

This clone was seen many times. J is TRBJ2-3 and V is TRBV20-1; 14 nucleotides line up with TRBD2. J gave up 4 bases and V 2 bases, and 2 bases lay outside the gene matches. CDR1 and CDR2 from the germline V gene are DFQATT and SNEGSKA (reference sequence). CDR3 size: 15 residues. CDR3 sequence: CSARKGLAGADTQYF. Here the CDR3 DNA reads TGCAGTGCTAGAAAGGGACTAGCGGGAGCAGATACGCAGTATTTT.

The gene calls are TRBV6-2 or TRBV6-3 and TRBJ2-1; 13 bases fit TRBD2. Germline V gene data show CDR1 as MNHEY and CDR2 as SVGEGT. V dropped 8 bases and J dropped 4; count of bases not matched to a gene: 20. There are 20 residues in the CDR3. CDR3 protein: CASRTPELAGGPQPYNEQFF. The CDR3 DNA is TGTGCCAGCCGGACCCCCGAACTAGCGGGAGGGCCCCAACCATACAATGAGCAGTTCTTC.

This clone was counted once. A much larger clone differs by one base, so this may be a read error. This chain uses TRBV3-1 with TRBJ1-2; D unclear. CDR1 and CDR2 (germline): LGHDT, YNNKEL (reference sequence). The V gene lost 4 bases and the J gene lost 5 bases, with 11 bases spanning the gap. This CDR3 comprises 13 residues. CDR3 sequence: CASSLGMGYGYTF. The CDR3, as DNA: TGTGCCAGCAGCCTCGGCATGGGGTATGGCTACACCTTC.

This clone was detected many times. This sequence joins TRBV20-1 and TRBJ2-1, with 13 bases identical to TRBD2. The CDR3 runs 16 residues. In germline, CDR1 is DFQATT, CDR2 SNEGSKA (reference sequence). V lost 2 bases and J lost 4; bases outside the gene matches: 5. The CDR3 loop is CSARSGTSGTYNEQFF. The CDR3 region has the DNA TGCAGTGCTAGATCAGGGACTAGCGGGACTTACAATGAGCAGTTCTTC.

This chain joins TRBV30 and TRBJ2-7; 7 nucleotides align to TRBD2. The junction had 12 bases not matched to a gene; V was cut back by 3 bases and J by 1 base. Germline CDR1 is GTSNPN and CDR2 is SVGIG (reference sequence). This CDR3 spans 16 amino acids. The CDR3, as DNA: TGTGCCTGGAGGCCCACCAGCGGGATAGCATCCTACGAGCAGTACTTC. This sequence encodes CAWRPTSGIASYEQYF.

The V and J genes are TRBV5-1 and TRBJ2-2; TRBD1 might be the D (6 bases). The germline V gene has CDR1 SGHRS and CDR2 YFSETQ. V was pared by 1 base and J by 3 bases, with 7 bases between. The CDR3 is 14 residues long. The CDR3 reads CASSLYRDTGELFF. The CDR3 DNA is TGCGCCAGCAGCTTGTACAGGGACACCGGGGAGCTGTTTTTT. The whole variable domain, filled in from reference TRBV5-1 and TRBJ2-2, reads KAGVTQTPRYLIKTRGQQVTLSCSPISGHRSVSWYQQTPGQGLQFLFEYFSETQRNKGNFPGRFSGRQFSNSRSEMNVSTLELGDSALYLCASSLYRDTGELFFGEGSRLTVL.

The table lists this clone with many counts. The chain links TRBV5-6 to TRBJ1-1, with D perhaps TRBD1 (6 bases). CDR3 length equals 14 residues. Per germline, CDR1 SGHDT and CDR2 YYEEEE. The V and J ends lost 5 bases and 6 bases respectively, with 17 bases between them. In DNA, the CDR3 is TGTGCCAGCAGGTGGGGGAGGGGGACGGCTGAAGCTTTCTTT. It encodes CASRWGRGTAEAFF. The full variable domain, completed using reference TRBV5-6 and TRBJ1-1, is DAGVTQSPTHLIKTRGQQVTLRCSPKSGHDTVSWYQQALGQGPQFIFQYYEEEERQRGNFPDRFSGHQFPNYSSELNVNALLLGDSALYLCASRWGRGTAEAFFGQGTRLTVV.

This clone was observed at least ten times. This chain uses TRBV5-1 with TRBJ2-1, with TRBD2 as a possible D gene (5 bases). Per the germline V gene, CDR1 is SGHRS and CDR2 is YFSETQ. The CDR3 contains 15 residues. V was cut by 5 bases and J by 1 base, with 13 bases left in between. The CDR3 here is CASRLSGASYNEQFF. The CDR3 DNA sequence: TGCGCCAGCAGGTTGAGCGGTGCGTCCTACAATGAGCAGTTCTTC.

In this sample, this clone turned up many times. The chain recombines TRBV5-1 with TRBJ2-5, with 11 nucleotides matching TRBD2. There are 19 residues in the CDR3. Trimming took 0 bases from V and 0 from J; bases not matched to a gene: 10. Germline loops: CDR1 SGHRS, CDR2 YFSETQ. CDR3 nucleotides: TGCGCCAGCAGCTTGGGGATAGCGGGGGGGCCTATGTACCAAGAGACCCAGTACTTC. Amino acid sequence: CASSLGIAGGPMYQETQYF.